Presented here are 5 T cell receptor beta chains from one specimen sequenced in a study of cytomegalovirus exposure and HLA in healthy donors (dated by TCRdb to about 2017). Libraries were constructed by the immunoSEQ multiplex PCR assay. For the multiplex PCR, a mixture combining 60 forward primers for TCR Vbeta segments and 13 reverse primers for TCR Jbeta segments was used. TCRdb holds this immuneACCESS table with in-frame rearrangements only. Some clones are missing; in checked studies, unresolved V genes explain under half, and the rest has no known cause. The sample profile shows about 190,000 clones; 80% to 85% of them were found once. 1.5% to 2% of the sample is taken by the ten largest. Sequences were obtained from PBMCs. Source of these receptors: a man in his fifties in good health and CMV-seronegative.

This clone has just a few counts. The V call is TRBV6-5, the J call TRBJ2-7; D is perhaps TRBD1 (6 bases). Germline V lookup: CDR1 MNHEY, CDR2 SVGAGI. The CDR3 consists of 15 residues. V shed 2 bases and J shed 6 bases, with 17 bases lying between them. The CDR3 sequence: CASSYNFRGSGEQYF. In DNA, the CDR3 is TGTGCCAGCAGTTACAACTTTAGGGGGAGTGGCGAGCAGTACTTC.

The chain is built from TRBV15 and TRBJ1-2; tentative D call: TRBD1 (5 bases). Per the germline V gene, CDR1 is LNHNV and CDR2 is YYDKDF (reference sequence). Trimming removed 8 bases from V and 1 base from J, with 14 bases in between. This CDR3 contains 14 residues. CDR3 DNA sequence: TGTGCCACCGGGGGGAGAGGGATTAACTATGGCTACACCTTC. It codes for CATGGRGINYGYTF.

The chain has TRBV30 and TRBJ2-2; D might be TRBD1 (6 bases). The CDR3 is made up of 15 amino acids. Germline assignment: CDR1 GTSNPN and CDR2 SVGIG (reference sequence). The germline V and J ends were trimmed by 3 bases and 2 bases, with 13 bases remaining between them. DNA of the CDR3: TGTGCCTGGAGACAGGGACGGGGAAACACCGGGGAGCTGTTTTTT. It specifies CAWRQGRGNTGELFF.

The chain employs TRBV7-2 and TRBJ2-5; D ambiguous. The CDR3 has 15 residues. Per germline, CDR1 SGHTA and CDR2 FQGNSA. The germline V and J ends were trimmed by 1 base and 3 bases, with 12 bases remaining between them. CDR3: CASSLGVYYEETQYF. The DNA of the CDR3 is TGTGCCAGCAGCTTAGGTGTTTATTATGAAGAGACCCAGTACTTC.

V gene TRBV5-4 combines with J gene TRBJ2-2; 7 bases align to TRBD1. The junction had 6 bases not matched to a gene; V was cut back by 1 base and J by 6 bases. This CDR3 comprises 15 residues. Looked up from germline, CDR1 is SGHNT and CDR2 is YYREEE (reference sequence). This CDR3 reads CASSLTGVHPGELFF. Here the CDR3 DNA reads TGTGCCAGCAGCTTGACAGGGGTTCATCCCGGGGAGCTGTTTTTT.